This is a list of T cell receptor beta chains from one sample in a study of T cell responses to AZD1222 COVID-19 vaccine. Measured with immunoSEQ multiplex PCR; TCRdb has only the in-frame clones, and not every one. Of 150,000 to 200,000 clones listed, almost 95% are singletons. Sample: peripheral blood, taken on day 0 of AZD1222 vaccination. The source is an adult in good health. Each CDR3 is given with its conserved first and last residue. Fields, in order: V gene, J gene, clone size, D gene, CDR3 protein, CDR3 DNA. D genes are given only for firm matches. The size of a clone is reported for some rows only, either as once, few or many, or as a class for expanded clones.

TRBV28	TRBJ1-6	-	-	CASSFPPGQGQSYNSPLHF	TGTGCCAGCAGTTTCCCCCCGGGGCAGGGTCAATCATATAATTCACCCCTCCACTTT
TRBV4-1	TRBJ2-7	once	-	CASSQESHTYEQYF	TGCGCCAGCAGCCAAGAGTCTCATACCTACGAGCAGTACTTC
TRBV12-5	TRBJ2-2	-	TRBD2	CASASGTSTNTGELFF	TGTGCTAGTGCATCCGGGACTAGCACGAACACCGGGGAGCTGTTTTTT
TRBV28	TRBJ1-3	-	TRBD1	CASSLSPGTGALNTIYF	TGTGCCAGCAGTTTGTCTCCCGGGACAGGGGCTTTAAACACCATATATTTT
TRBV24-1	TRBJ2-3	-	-	CATREIRGVRRTSTDTQYF	TGTGCCACCAGAGAGATCAGGGGGGTGCGGCGCACTAGCACAGATACGCAGTATTTT
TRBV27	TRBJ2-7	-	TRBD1	CASSGRQGGSSYEQYF	TGTGCCAGCAGTGGGAGACAGGGGGGAAGCTCCTACGAGCAGTACTTC
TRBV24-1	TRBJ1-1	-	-	CATSDLAGPRTEAFF	TGTGCCACCAGTGATTTGGCAGGGCCTCGCACTGAAGCTTTCTTT
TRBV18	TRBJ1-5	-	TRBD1	CASSQGQGRNQPQHF	TGTGCCAGCTCCCAGGGACAGGGAAGGAATCAGCCCCAGCATTTT
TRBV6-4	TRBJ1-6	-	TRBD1	CASSDSPGQGNSPLHF	TGTGCCAGCAGTGACTCACCGGGACAGGGGAATTCACCCCTCCACTTT
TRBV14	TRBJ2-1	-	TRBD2	CASSQDLTSGRRVSNEQFF	TGTGCCAGCAGCCAAGATCTCACTAGCGGGAGAAGGGTGTCGAATGAGCAGTTCTTC
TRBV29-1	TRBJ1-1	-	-	CSVDWGAGTEAFF	TGCAGCGTTGATTGGGGGGCAGGGACTGAAGCTTTCTTT
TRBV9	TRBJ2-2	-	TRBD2	CASSASSGGFANTGELFF	TGTGCCAGCAGCGCATCTAGCGGGGGGTTCGCGAACACCGGGGAGCTGTTTTTT
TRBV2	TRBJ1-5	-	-	CASSASAQGGQPQHF	TGTGCCAGCAGCGCCTCGGCCCAGGGAGGGCAGCCCCAGCATTTT
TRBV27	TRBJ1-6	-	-	CASRPAGLPNSPLHF	TGTGCCAGCAGACCGGCGGGGCTCCCAAATTCACCCCTCCACTTT
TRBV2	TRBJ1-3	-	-	CASSEAGTTGNTIYF	TGTGCCAGCAGTGAGGCCGGAACAACTGGAAACACCATATATTTT
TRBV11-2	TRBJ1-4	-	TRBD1	CASSLLDPRTGEKLFF	TGTGCCAGCAGCTTGCTGGACCCCAGGACAGGTGAAAAACTGTTTTTT
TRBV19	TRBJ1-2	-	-	CASSIVRGDYGYTF	TGTGCCAGTAGTATAGTGCGGGGAGATTATGGCTACACCTTC
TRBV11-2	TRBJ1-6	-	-	CASSSPTGANSPLHF	TGTGCCAGCAGCTCCCCGACAGGAGCTAATTCACCCCTCCACTTT
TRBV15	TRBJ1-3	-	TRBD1	CATSTDRGVGNTIYF	TGTGCCACCAGCACGGACAGGGGGGTTGGAAACACCATATATTTT
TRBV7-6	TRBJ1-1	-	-	CASSVGGGTEAFF	TGTGCCAGCAGCGTAGGGGGGGGTACTGAAGCTTTCTTT
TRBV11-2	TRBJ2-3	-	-	CASSLEVTDTQYF	TGTGCCAGCAGCTTAGAGGTCACAGATACGCAGTATTTT
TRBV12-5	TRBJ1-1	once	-	CASGLFRDGEAFF	TGTGCTAGTGGTTTGTTCCGGGACGGAGAAGCTTTCTTT
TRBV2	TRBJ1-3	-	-	CASRTKGLSSGNTIYF	TGTGCCAGCAGGACCAAGGGGTTGAGCTCTGGAAACACCATATATTTT
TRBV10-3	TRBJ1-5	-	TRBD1	CAISEAGQGGQPQHF	TGTGCCATCAGTGAAGCGGGACAGGGTGGACAGCCCCAGCATTTT
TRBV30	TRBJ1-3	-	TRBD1	CAWSLRGPGNTIYF	TGTGCCTGGAGCCTCAGGGGGCCAGGAAACACCATATATTTT
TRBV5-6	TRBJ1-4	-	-	CASSSLGDIEKLFF	TGTGCCAGCAGCTCGTTGGGGGACATCGAAAAACTGTTTTTT
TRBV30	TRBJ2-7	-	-	CASGQSYEQYF	TGTGCCTCCGGACAGTCCTACGAGCAGTACTTC
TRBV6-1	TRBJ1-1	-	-	CASSDTNTEAFF	TGTGCCAGCAGTGATACGAACACTGAAGCTTTCTTT
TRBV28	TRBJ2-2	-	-	CASSLGTGELFF	TGTGCCAGCAGTTTGGGCACCGGGGAGCTGTTTTTT
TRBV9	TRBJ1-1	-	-	CASSVDPKDTEAFF	TGTGCCAGCAGCGTAGACCCGAAGGACACTGAAGCTTTCTTT